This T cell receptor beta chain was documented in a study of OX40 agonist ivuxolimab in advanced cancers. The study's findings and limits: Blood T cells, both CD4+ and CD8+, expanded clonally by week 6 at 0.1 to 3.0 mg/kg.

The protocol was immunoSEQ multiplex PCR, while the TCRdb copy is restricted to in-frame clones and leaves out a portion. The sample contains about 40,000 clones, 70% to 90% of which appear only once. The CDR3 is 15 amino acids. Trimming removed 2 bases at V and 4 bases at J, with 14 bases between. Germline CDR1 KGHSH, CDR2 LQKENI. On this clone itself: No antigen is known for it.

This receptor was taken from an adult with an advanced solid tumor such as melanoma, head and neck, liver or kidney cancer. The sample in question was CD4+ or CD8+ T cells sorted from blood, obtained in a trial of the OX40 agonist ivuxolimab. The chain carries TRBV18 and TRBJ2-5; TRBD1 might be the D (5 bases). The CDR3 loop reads CASSPSAGLGETQYF. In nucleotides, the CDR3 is TGTGCCAGCTCACCATCGGCAGGGCTGGGAGAGACCCAGTACTTC. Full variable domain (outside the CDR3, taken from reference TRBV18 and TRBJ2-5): NAGVMQNPRHLVRRRGQEARLRCSPMKGHSHVYWYRQLPEEGLKFMVYLQKENIIDESGMPKERFSAEFPKEGPSILRIQQVVRGDSAAYFCASSPSAGLGETQYFGPGTRLLVL.